The source of this T cell receptor (beta chain) is a study of T cell responses to AZD1222 COVID-19 vaccine. Whole-study results and caveats: Dominant at 160-218 and 743-854, vaccine-associated CD4 TCRs also spanned spike.

Using immunoSEQ multiplex PCR, the repertoire was profiled, and TCRdb retains in-frame clones only, with some absent. This repertoire shows under 140,000 clones, about 85% found once; its top ten account for 3.2%. Comments on this clone: Its antigen is still unknown.

This receptor was obtained from an adult in good health. Sequencing used peripheral blood, obtained on day 0 of AZD1222 vaccination.

In DNA form, the CDR3 reads TGTGCCAGTAGTAGAGCGCGGGGCGGGATAGATACGCAGTATTTT. Translating gives CASSRARGGIDTQYF. The chain links TRBV19 to TRBJ2-3, with D perhaps TRBD2 (6 bases). CDR1 LNHDA and CDR2 SQIVND come from the germline V gene (reference sequence). CDR3 length equals 15 residues. V gave up 4 bases and J gave up 5 bases, with 16 bases separating them.